Each of the 25 T cell receptor beta chains below was sequenced from the same sample in a study of post-analysis software for immune sequencing data. Notes on the study in general: There were a few TRBV segments more frequent in patients than controls, and TRBV5-6, TRBV5-1 and TRBV20-1 were among them.

TCR beta cDNA libraries included unique molecular identifiers. In TCRdb, the PCR reads were re-called with MiXCR into one record per CDR3 protein. Found here are about 150,000 distinct CDR3 sequences, roughly 30% of them singletons; the top ten hold roughly 1.6%. These receptors are not linked to any known antigen. Sequencing was done on a sample of blood. These receptor sequences come from a girl between 5 and 17 years old with multiple sclerosis.

The chain uses TRBV12-3 or TRBV12-4 and TRBJ1-2, with D hard to call. Trimming left V 1 base short and J 0 bases short, with 6 bases between. This CDR3 is built from 14 residues. CDR3 residues: CASSLGSPNYGYTF. CDR3 in DNA: TGTGCCAGCAGTTTAGGGTCACCTAACTATGGCTACACCTTC.

This clonotype was detected only a few times. The V gene is TRBV5-5, the J gene TRBJ2-1, with 11 bases matching TRBD2. Germline CDR1 and CDR2: SGHKS and YYEKEE (reference sequence). This CDR3 comprises 18 residues. V lost 3 bases to trimming and J lost 1 base; unmatched junction nucleotides: 9. The DNA for the CDR3 is TGTGCCAGCAGCTCCTATACCTCTAGCGGGGGGTCCTACAATGAGCAGTTCTTC. This gives the protein CASSSYTSSGGSYNEQFF.

The gene calls are TRBV6-2 or TRBV6-3 and TRBJ1-4; possibly TRBD1 for D (5 bases). Trimming took 0 bases from V and 0 from J, leaving 11 bases between them. The length of the CDR3 is 17 residues. Germline V gene data show CDR1 as MNHEY and CDR2 as SVGEGT. CDR3 sequence (DNA): TGTGCCAGCAGTTACTCCGGGGGTCAAGCAACTAATGAAAAACTGTTTTTT. Its translation: CASSYSGGQATNEKLFF.

Ten or more counts support this clonotype. The V and J genes are TRBV6-5 and TRBJ2-7, with D unresolved. CDR1 and CDR2 from the germline V gene are MNHEY and SVGAGI. The V end lost 2 bases, the J end lost 2 bases, and 13 bases lay between the germline ends. This CDR3 is 15 amino acids long. DNA of the CDR3: TGTGCCAGCAGTTACGATGAGACATACCCCTACGAGCAGTACTTC. It yields the protein CASSYDETYPYEQYF.

There are many counts of this clonotype. This chain links TRBV20-1 with TRBJ2-5, with D tentatively TRBD2 (5 bases). The germline CDR1 and CDR2 sequences are DFQATT and SNEGSKA (reference sequence). Trimming took 6 bases from V and 1 from J, leaving 15 bases between them. There are 14 residues in the CDR3. The CDR3 protein is CSALVRGRQETQYF. The CDR3 bases are TGCAGTGCCCTGGTTCGGGGTCGCCAAGAGACCCAGTACTTC.

V and J are TRBV6-5 and TRBJ1-3; no definite D call. In germline, CDR1 is MNHEY, CDR2 SVGAGI. This CDR3 has 13 amino acids. V was shortened by 10 bases and J by 8 bases, with 18 bases between the two germline ends. The CDR3 reads CANSLGRGHTIYF. CDR3 sequence (DNA): TGTGCCAACAGCCTGGGCCGCGGGCACACCATATATTTT.

This chain links TRBV6-2 or TRBV6-3 with TRBJ1-1, with D possibly TRBD1 on 5 matching bases. The V gene lost 9 bases and the J gene lost 3 bases, with 11 bases spanning the gap. Germline-derived CDR1 and CDR2 are MNHEY and SVGEGT. The CDR3 sequence is 12 residues long. CDR3 loop: CASGMGHTEAFF. DNA of the CDR3: TGTGCCAGTGGTATGGGGCACACTGAAGCTTTCTTT.

With respect to this clonotype: A much more abundant neighbour one base away suggests this may be a read error. This chain links TRBV10-3 with TRBJ2-1, with D possibly matching TRBD2 (6 bases). This CDR3 is 14 amino acids long. From germline, CDR1 is ENHRY and CDR2 SYGVKD. The CDR3 DNA follows: TGTGCCATCAGCGGGGGTCAAACCTACAATGGGCAGTTCTTC. Its translation: CAISGGQTYNGQFF.

The gene calls are TRBV27 and TRBJ1-6; D not certain. Germline CDR1 reads MNHEY; CDR2 reads SMNVEV (reference sequence). V lost 6 bases and J lost 9, with 15 bases in between. This CDR3 has 14 amino acids. This chain's CDR3 is CASSNQEDFSPLHF. DNA of the CDR3: TGTGCCAGCAGCAACCAAGAGGATTTTTCACCCCTCCACTTT.

Remarks on this clonotype: Possible read error: a much larger clone is one base away. The gene calls are TRBV28 and TRBJ2-3; a weak D match, TRBD1 (6 bases). CDR3 size: 12 residues. The V gene's germline CDR1 is MDHEN and CDR2 SYDVKM. The CDR3 nucleotides read TGTGCCAGCAGTTTGGGGGCAGATAGGCAGTATTTT. It translates to CASSLGADRQYF.

This clonotype was seen many times. V and J are TRBV20-1 and TRBJ2-5; D not certain. CDR1 and CDR2 (germline): DFQATT, SNEGSKA (reference sequence). V lost 2 bases and J lost 5, with 9 bases in between. This CDR3 is built from 12 residues. CDR3 in amino acids: CSARSRIETQYF. The CDR3 DNA follows: TGCAGTGCTAGAAGTAGGATCGAGACCCAGTACTTC.

There are many counts of this clonotype. This chain links TRBV5-1 with TRBJ2-7; tentatively, D is TRBD1 or TRBD2 (5 bases each). V was trimmed by 4 bases and J by 3 bases, leaving 14 bases between them. The CDR3 runs to 14 residues. The germline V gene has CDR1 SGHRS and CDR2 YFSETQ. CDR3 in DNA: TGCGCCAGCAGCCCGGGGACGGAAGGCTACGAGCAGTACTTC. The encoded protein is CASSPGTEGYEQYF.

The chain is built from TRBV6-5 and TRBJ1-1; TRBD1 aligns across 10 bases. This CDR3 has 15 residues. V dropped 2 bases and J dropped 4; count of bases not matched to a gene: 4. The germline gives CDR1 MNHEY, CDR2 SVGAGI. For the CDR3, the DNA is TGTGCCAGCAGTTACGGGACAGGGGAGGCCACTGAAGCTTTCTTT. This gives the protein CASSYGTGEATEAFF.

To note about this clonotype: This may be a read error, as it is one base from a much larger clone. This chain uses TRBV7-8 with TRBJ2-7; TRBD2 agrees at 7 bases. The J call is uncertain, as TRBJ2-5 better fits the DNA end. Germline CDR1 and CDR2: SGHVS and FQNEAQ. CDR3 length: 15 amino acids. CDR3 in amino acids: CASSSRLALEETQYF. The CDR3 DNA reads TGTGCCAGCAGCTCCCGACTAGCCCTGGAGGAGACCCAGTACTTC.

Many counts were recorded for this clonotype. At one of its ends the junction is not consistent with the germline gene, which may arise from a read error. In nucleotides, the CDR3 is TGCACCAGCAGCCCGGGAGTGTCGTCTTACGAGCAGTACTTC. It specifies CTSSPGVSSYEQYF. The chain employs TRBV4-1 and TRBJ2-7, with D tentatively TRBD2 (6 bases). Germline V gives CDR1 MGHRA, CDR2 YSYEKL. CDR3 length equals 14 residues.

This clonotype was detected ten times or more. The chain has TRBV6-4 and TRBJ2-1, with TRBD2 as a possible D gene (6 bases). The germline V gene encodes CDR1 MRHNA and CDR2 SNTAGT. Trimming took 6 bases from V and 15 from J, leaving 39 bases between them. CDR3 size: 19 residues. The CDR3: CASSQGLHVGRSREAEGFF. CDR3 nucleotide sequence: TGTGCCAGCAGCCAAGGACTCCATGTCGGACGGTCTAGGGAGGCCGAGGGGTTCTTC.

The chain has TRBV30 and TRBJ2-7; D remains ambiguous. V shed 4 bases and J shed 3 bases, with 10 bases lying between them. Germline lookup yields CDR1 GTSNPN and CDR2 SVGIG (reference sequence). This CDR3 has 12 amino acids. The chain's CDR3 is CAWTLNLYEQYF. The CDR3 nucleotides read TGTGCCTGGACCCTAAACCTCTACGAGCAGTACTTC.

The chain links TRBV12-3 or TRBV12-4 to TRBJ2-2; 9 bases align to TRBD2. V was pared by 3 bases and J by 2 bases, with 4 bases of the junction left unmatched. The CDR3 contains 16 residues. The CDR3 bases are TGTGCCAGCAGTTTCCCAGCGGGAGGTAACACCGGGGAGCTGTTTTTT. Translated, it gives CASSFPAGGNTGELFF.

The genes are TRBV10-2 and TRBJ2-3; 7 nucleotides line up with TRBD1. V lost 6 bases to trimming and J lost 3 bases; unmatched junction nucleotides: 9. The CDR3 consists of 15 residues. Germline V CDR1 and CDR2: WSHSY, SAAADI. CDR3 amino acids: CASRSQTGTTDTQYF. The DNA of the CDR3 is TGCGCCAGCAGATCGCAGACAGGGACGACAGATACGCAGTATTTT.

The chain has TRBV4-1 and TRBJ1-1; D perhaps matches TRBD1 (5 bases). Germline CDR1 MGHRA, CDR2 YSYEKL. CDR3 size: 13 residues. The V gene lost 3 bases and the J gene lost 1 base, with 6 bases spanning the gap. CDR3 sequence reads: CASSHGGNTEAFF. The CDR3 DNA reads as TGCGCCAGCAGCCATGGGGGGAACACTGAAGCTTTCTTT.

This chain joins TRBV28 and TRBJ2-1; D unclear. Germline CDR1 is MDHEN and CDR2 is SYDVKM. V was shortened by 3 bases and J by 3 bases, with 12 bases between the two germline ends. The CDR3 runs to 15 residues. CDR3 in amino acids: CASSFSQPHYNEQFF. As DNA, the CDR3 is TGTGCCAGCAGTTTTAGCCAGCCCCACTACAATGAGCAGTTCTTC.

Concerning this clonotype: A much larger clone is a single base away; this may be a read error. This rearrangement joins TRBV12-3 or TRBV12-4 to TRBJ1-2; D gene ambiguous. Trimming cost V 3 bases and J 3 bases, with 14 bases left between them. The CDR3 is 15 residues long. The CDR3 bases are TGTGCCAGCAGTTTGGGCGCCGGGTCGGACTATGGCTACACCTTC. Its translation is CASSLGAGSDYGYTF.

The chain joins TRBV20-1 to TRBJ2-5; 8 bases are shared with TRBD2. The V segment lost 8 bases and the J segment 2 bases; nucleotides outside the gene matches: 7. The CDR3 runs to 13 residues. In germline, CDR1 is DFQATT, CDR2 SNEGSKA (reference sequence). The DNA for the CDR3 is TGCAGTATTGGACTAGCACAGCAAGAGACCCAGTACTTC. As protein: CSIGLAQQETQYF.

This clonotype was found a few times. The chain joins TRBV12-3 or TRBV12-4 to TRBJ1-5; no clear D. This CDR3 region has 12 residues. Trimming shortened V by 7 bases and J by 5 bases, and 9 bases separated the two germline ends. The CDR3 DNA is TGTGCCAGCAAACGGACGGATCAGCCCCAGCATTTT. This codes for CASKRTDQPQHF.

Notes on this clonotype: This is likely a read error, given that the CDR3 carries no conserved phenylalanine or tryptophan at its end. This chain joins TRBV4-1 and TRBJ2-5, with 7 bases matching TRBD1. With V trimmed by 1 base and J by 1 base, 0 bases remained unmatched. Germline CDR1 reads MGHRA; CDR2 reads YSYEKL. This CDR3 contains 14 residues. As DNA, the CDR3 is TGCGCCAGCAGCCAAGGGGACAGCCAAGAGACCCAGTACGTC. Protein: CASSQGDSQETQYV.